The sample holds a few counts of the clone carrying this T cell receptor beta chain. The data belong to a study of T-cell reconstitution after alpha-beta-depleted transplantation in children. Unique molecular identifiers were incorporated when the TCRbeta library was constructed. TCRdb ran MiXCR on the PCR reads and lists one entry per CDR3 protein. Of some 600,000 distinct CDR3 sequences listed, 16% are singletons. The V gene end was trimmed by 4 bases and the J gene end by 5 bases; junction bases not matched to a gene: 8. Germline V gives CDR1 SGHKS, CDR2 YYEKEE (reference sequence). The CDR3 spans 15 residues.

Specimen: PBMCs from the stem cell graft donor, collected from the stem cell graft. This TCR derives from a human donor who donated a stem cell graft to a child with acute myeloid leukemia. The rearrangement links TRBV5-5 to TRBJ2-1, with 8 bases identical to TRBD2. CDR3 sequence: CASSATGTSNNEQFF. CDR3 sequence (DNA): TGTGCCAGCAGCGCAACCGGGACTAGTAACAATGAGCAGTTCTTC.